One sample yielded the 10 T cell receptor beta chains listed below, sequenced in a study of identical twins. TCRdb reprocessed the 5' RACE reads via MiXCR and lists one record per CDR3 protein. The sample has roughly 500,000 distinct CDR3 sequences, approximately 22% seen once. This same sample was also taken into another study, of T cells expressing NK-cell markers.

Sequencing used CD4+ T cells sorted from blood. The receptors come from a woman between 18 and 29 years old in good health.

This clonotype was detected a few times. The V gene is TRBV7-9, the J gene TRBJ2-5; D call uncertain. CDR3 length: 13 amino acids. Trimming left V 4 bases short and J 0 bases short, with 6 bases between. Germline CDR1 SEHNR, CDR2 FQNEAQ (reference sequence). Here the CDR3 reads CASSSGHQETQYF. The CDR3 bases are TGTGCCAGCAGCTCTGGACACCAAGAGACCCAGTACTTC. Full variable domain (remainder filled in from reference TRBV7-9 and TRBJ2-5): DTGVSQNPRHKITKRGQNVTFRCDPISEHNRLYWYRQTLGQGPEFLTYFQNEAQLEKSRLLSDRFSAERPKGSFSTLEIQRTEQGDSAMYLCASSSGHQETQYFGPGTRLLVL.

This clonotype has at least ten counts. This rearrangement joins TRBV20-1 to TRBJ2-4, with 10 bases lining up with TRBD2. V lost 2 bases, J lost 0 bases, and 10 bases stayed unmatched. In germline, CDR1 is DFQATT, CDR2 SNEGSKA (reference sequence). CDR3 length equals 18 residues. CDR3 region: CSARFASGSSVAKNIQYF. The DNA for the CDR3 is TGCAGTGCTAGATTTGCTAGCGGGAGTTCTGTAGCCAAAAACATTCAGTACTTC.

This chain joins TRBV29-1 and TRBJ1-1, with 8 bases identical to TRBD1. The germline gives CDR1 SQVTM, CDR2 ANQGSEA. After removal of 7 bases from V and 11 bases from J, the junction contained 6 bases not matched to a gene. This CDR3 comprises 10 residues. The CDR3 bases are TGCAGCGCACGCAGGGACAGGGCTTTCTTT. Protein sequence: CSARRDRAFF.

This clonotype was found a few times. CDR3 nucleotide sequence: TGCGCCAGCAGAACCTCGGGAAGAGGGGAGGAGGACTACGAGCAGTACTTC. This encodes CASRTSGRGEEDYEQYF. The V call is TRBV5-1, the J call TRBJ2-7, with D maybe TRBD2 (6 bases). Germline CDR1 reads SGHRS; CDR2 reads YFSETQ. The CDR3 contains 17 residues. Trimming took 5 bases from V and 3 from J, leaving 24 bases between them. The whole variable domain, filled in from reference TRBV5-1 and TRBJ2-7, reads KAGVTQTPRYLIKTRGQQVTLSCSPISGHRSVSWYQQTPGQGLQFLFEYFSETQRNKGNFPGRFSGRQFSNSRSEMNVSTLELGDSALYLCASRTSGRGEEDYEQYFGPGTRLTVT.

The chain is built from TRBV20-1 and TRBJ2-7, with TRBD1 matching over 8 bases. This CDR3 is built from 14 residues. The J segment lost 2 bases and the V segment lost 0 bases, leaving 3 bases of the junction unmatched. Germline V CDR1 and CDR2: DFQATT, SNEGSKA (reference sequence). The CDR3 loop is CSARDEDRAYEQYF. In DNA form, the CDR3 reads TGCAGTGCTAGAGACGAGGACAGGGCCTACGAGCAGTACTTC.

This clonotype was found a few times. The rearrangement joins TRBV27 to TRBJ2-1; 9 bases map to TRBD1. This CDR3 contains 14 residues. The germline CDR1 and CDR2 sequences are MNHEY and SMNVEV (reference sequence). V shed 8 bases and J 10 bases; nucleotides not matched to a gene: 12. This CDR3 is CASSRDRVTREQFF. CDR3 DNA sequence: TGTGCCAGCTCCCGGGACAGGGTAACGAGGGAGCAGTTCTTC.

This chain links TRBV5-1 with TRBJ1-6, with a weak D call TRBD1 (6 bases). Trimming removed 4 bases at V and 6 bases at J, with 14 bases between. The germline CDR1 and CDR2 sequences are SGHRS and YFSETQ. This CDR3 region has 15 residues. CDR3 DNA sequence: TGCGCCAGCAGCATCGCAGGGGCGGGTAATTCACCCCTCCACTTT. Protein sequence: CASSIAGAGNSPLHF.

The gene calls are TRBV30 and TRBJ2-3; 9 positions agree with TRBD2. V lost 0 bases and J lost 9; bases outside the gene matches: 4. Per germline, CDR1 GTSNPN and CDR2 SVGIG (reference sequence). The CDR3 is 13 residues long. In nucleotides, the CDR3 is TGTGCCTGGAGTGTCCCGGGACTAGCAACGCAGTATTTT. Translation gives CAWSVPGLATQYF.

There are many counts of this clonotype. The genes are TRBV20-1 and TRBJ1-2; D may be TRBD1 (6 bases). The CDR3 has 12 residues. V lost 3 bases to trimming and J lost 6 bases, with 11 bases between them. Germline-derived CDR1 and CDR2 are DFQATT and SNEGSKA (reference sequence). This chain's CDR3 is CSASAQGNGYTF. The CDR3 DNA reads TGCAGTGCTAGTGCCCAGGGGAATGGCTACACCTTC.

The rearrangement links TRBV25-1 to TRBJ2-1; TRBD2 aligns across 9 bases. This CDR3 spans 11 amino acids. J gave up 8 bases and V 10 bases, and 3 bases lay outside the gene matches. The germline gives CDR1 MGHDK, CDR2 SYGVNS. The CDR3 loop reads CAKRGADEQFF. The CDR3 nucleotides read TGTGCCAAGCGGGGGGCCGATGAGCAGTTCTTC.